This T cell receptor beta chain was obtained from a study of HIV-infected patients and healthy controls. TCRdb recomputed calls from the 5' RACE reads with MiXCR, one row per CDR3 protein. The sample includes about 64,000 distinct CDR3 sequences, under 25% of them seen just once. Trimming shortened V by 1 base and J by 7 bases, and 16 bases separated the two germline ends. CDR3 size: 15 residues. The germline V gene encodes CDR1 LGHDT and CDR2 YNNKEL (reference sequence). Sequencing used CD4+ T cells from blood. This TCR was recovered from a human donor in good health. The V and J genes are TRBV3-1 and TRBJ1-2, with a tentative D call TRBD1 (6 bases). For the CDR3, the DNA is TGTGCCAGCAGCCAAGGGGCCAGGGGATCGACTGGCTACACCTTC. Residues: CASSQGARGSTGYTF.